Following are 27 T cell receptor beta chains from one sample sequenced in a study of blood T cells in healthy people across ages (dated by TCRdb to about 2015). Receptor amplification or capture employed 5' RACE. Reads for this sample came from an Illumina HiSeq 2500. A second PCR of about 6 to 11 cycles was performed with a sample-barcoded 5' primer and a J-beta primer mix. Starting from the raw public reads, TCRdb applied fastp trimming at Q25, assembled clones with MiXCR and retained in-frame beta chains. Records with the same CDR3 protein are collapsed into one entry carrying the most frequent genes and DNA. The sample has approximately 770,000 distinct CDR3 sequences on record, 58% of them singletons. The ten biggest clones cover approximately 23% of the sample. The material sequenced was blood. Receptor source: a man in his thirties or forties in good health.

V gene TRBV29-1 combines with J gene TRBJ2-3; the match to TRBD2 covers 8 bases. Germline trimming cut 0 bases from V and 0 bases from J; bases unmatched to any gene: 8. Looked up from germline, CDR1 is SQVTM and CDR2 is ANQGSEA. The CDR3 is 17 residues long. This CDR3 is CSVEDGSASGSTDTQYF. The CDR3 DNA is TGCAGCGTTGAAGATGGCAGTGCTAGCGGGAGCACAGATACGCAGTATTTT.

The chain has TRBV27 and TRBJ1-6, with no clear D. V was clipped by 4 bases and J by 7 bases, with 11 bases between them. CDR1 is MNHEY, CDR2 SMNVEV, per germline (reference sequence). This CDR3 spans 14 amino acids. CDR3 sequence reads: CASSSSNRNSPLHF. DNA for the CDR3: TGTGCCAGCAGTTCCTCGAATAGGAATTCACCCCTCCACTTT.

CDR3 region: CASSLLSGGLYEQYF. As DNA, the CDR3 is TGTGCCAGCAGTTTGTTGTCTGGCGGGTTGTACGAGCAGTACTTC. This chain links TRBV27 with TRBJ2-5; the D gene is possibly TRBD2 (5 bases). The closer fit of TRBJ2-7 to the DNA end suggests the J call may be wrong. From germline, CDR1 is MNHEY and CDR2 SMNVEV (reference sequence). The CDR3 is 15 amino acids.

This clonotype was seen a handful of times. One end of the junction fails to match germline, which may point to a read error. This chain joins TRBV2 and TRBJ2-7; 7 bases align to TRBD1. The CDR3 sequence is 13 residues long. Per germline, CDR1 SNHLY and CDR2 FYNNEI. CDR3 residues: CASTPGTAYGQYF. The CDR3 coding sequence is TGTGCCAGCACTCCCGGGACAGCCTACGGGCAGTACTTC. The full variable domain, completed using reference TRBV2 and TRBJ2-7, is EPEVTQTPSHQVTQMGQEVILRCVPISNHLYFYWYRQILGQKVEFLVSFYNNEISEKSEIFDDQFSVERPDGSNFTLKIRSTKLEDSAMYFCASTPGTAYGQYFGPGTRLTVT.

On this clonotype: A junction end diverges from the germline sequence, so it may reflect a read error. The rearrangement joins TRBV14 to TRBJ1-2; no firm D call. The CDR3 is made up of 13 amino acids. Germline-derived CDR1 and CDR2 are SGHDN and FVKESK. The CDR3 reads CASSPVTSVGCTF. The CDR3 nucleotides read TGTGCCAGCAGCCCCGTGACATCGGTGGGCTGCACCTTC. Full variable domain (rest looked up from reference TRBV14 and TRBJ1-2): EAGVTQFPSHSVIEKGQTVTLRCDPISGHDNLYWYRRVMGKEIKFLLHFVKESKQDESGMPNNRFLAERTGGTYSTLKVQPAELEDSGVYFCASSPVTSVGCTFGSGTRLTVV.

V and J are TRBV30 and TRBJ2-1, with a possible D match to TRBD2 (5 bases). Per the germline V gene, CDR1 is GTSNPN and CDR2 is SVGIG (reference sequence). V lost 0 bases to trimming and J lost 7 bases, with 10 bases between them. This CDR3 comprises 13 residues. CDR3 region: CAWSVLVSNEQFF. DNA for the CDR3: TGTGCCTGGAGTGTACTAGTGAGTAATGAGCAGTTCTTC.

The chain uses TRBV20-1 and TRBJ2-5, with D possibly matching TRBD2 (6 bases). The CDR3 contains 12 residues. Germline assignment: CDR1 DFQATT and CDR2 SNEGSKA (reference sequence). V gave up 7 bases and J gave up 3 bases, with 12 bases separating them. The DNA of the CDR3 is TGCAGTGTCCGGGACTGGAAAGAGACCCAGTACTTC. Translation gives CSVRDWKETQYF.

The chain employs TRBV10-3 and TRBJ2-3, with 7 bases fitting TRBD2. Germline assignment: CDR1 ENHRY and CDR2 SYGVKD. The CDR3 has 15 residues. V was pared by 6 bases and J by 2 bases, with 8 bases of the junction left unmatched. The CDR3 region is CAIRRAGLDTDTQYF. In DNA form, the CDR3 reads TGTGCCATCAGGAGAGCGGGACTCGACACAGATACGCAGTATTTT.

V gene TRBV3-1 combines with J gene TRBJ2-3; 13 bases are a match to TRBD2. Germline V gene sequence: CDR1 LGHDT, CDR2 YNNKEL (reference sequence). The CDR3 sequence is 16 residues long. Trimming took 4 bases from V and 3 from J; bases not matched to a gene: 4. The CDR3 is CASSPRTSGGTDTQYF. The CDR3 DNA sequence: TGTGCCAGCAGCCCCCGGACTAGCGGGGGTACAGATACGCAGTATTTT.

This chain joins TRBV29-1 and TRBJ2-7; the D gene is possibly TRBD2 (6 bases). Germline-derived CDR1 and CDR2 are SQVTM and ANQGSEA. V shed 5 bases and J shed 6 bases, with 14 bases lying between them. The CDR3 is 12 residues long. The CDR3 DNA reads TGCAGCGTTTCCGAACTAGCAGGCGAGCAGTACTTC. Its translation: CSVSELAGEQYF.

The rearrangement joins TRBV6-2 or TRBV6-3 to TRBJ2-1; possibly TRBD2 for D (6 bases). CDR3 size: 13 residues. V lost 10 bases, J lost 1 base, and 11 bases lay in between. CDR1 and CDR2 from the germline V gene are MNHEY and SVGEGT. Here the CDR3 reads CATSSESYNEQFF. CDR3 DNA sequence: TGTGCCACCTCTAGCGAGTCCTACAATGAGCAGTTCTTC.

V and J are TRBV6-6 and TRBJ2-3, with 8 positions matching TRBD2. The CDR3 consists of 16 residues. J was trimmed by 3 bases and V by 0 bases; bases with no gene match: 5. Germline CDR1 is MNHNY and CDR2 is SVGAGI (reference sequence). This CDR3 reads CASSYSREARTDTQYF. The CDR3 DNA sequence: TGTGCCAGCAGTTACTCGCGGGAGGCCCGGACAGATACGCAGTATTTT.

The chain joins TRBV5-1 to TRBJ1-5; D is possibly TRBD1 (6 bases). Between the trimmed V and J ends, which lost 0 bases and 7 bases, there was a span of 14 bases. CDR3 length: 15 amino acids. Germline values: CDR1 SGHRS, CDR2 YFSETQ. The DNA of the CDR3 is TGCGCCAGCAGCTTGGACGGGACGGGGGGCCAGCCCCAGCATTTT. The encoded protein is CASSLDGTGGQPQHF.

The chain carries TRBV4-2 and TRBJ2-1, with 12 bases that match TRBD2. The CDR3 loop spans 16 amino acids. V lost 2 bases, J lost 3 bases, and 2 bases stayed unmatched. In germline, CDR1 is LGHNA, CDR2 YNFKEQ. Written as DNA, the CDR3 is TGTGCCAGCAGCCAAACGACTAGCGGGAGCTACAATGAGCAGTTCTTC. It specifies CASSQTTSGSYNEQFF.

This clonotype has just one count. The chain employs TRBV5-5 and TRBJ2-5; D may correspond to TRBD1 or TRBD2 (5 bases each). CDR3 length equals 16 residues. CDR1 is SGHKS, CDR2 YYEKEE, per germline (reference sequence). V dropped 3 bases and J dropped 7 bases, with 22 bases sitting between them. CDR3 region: CASSYTTGPSGVTQYF. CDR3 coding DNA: TGTGCCAGCAGCTACACTACGGGACCTAGTGGGGTGACCCAGTACTTC.

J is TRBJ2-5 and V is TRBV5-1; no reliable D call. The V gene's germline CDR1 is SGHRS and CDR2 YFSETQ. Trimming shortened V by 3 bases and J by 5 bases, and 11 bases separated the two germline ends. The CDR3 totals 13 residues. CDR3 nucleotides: TGCGCCAGCAGCTCTCTGATTGGGGAGACCCAGTACTTC. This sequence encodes CASSSLIGETQYF.

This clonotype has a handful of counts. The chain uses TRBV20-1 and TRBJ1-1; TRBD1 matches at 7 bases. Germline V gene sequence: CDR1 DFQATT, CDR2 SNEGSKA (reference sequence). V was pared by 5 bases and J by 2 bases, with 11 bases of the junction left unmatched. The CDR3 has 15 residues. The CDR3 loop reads CSADRVKALNTEAFF. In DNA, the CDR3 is TGCAGTGCTGACAGGGTTAAAGCCCTTAACACTGAAGCTTTCTTT.

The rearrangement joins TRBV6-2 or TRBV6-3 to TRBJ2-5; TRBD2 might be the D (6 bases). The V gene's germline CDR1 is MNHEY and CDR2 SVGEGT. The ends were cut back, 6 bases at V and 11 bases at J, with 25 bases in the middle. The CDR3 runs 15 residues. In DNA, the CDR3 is TGTGCCAGCAGAACGGACGGACGAGCAACACGGGAGCAGTACTTC. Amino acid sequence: CASRTDGRATREQYF.

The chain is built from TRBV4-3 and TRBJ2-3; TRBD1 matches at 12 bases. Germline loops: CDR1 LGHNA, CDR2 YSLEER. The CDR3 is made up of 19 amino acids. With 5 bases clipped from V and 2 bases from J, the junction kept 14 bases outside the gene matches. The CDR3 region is CASSYPGTGGAKFTDTQYF. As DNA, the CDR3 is TGCGCCAGCAGCTATCCCGGGACAGGGGGCGCCAAGTTCACAGATACGCAGTATTTT.

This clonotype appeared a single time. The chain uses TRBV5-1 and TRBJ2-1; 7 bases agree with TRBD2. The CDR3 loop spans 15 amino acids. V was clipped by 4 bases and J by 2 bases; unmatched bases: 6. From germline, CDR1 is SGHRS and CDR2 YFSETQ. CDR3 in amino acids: CASSEGAGTYNEQFF. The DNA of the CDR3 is TGCGCCAGCAGCGAGGGAGCGGGGACCTACAATGAGCAGTTCTTC.

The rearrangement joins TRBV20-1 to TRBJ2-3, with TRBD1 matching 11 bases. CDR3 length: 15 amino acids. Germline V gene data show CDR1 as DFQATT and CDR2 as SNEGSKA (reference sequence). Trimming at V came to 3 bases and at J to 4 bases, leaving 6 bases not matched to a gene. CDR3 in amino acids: CSASRGTGGSDTQYF. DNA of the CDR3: TGCAGTGCTAGTCGAGGGACAGGGGGATCAGATACGCAGTATTTT.

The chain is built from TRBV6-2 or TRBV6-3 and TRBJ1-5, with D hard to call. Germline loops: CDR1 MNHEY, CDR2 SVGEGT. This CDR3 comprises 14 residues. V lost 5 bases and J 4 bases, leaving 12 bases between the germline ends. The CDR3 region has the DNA TGTGCCAGCAGTCCCGGGCGGGGTAATCAGCCCCAGCATTTT. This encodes CASSPGRGNQPQHF.

CDR3 residues: CASSLYDRAGEQYF. CDR3 sequence (DNA): TGTGCCAGCAGCTTATACGACAGGGCGGGCGAGCAGTACTTC. This chain joins TRBV7-9 and TRBJ2-7; 7 bases align to TRBD1. V shed 2 bases and J 6 bases; nucleotides not matched to a gene: 7. The CDR3 has 14 residues. Germline-derived CDR1 and CDR2 are SEHNR and FQNEAQ (reference sequence).

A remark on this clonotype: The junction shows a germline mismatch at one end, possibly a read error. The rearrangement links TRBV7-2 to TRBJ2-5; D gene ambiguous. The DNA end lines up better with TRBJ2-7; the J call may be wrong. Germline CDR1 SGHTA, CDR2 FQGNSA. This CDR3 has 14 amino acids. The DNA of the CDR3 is TGTGCCTGCAGCGTCACAGCAGGCTCCTCCGAGCAGTACTTC. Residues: CACSVTAGSSEQYF.

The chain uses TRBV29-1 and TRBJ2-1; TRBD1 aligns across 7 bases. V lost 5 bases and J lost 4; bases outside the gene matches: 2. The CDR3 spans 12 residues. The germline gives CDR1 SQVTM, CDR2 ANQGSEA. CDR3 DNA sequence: TGCAGCGTTTTACAGGGGTACAATGAGCAGTTCTTC. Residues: CSVLQGYNEQFF.

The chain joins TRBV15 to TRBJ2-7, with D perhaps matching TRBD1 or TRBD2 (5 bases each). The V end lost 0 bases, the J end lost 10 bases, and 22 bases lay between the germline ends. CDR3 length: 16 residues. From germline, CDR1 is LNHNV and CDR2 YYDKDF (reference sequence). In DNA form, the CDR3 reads TGTGCCACCAGCAGAGATGGGAGCACCTTGGGGGTGGCCCAGTACTTC. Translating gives CATSRDGSTLGVAQYF.

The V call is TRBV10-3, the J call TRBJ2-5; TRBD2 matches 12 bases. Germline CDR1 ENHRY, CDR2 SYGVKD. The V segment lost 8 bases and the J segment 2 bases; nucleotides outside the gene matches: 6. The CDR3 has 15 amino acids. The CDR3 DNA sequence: TGTGCCATCCGCTCTAGCGGGGGGGAACAAGAGACCCAGTACTTC. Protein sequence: CAIRSSGGEQETQYF.